Each of the 27 T cell receptor beta chains below was sequenced from the same sample in a study of cytotoxic CD8 clonotypes in ibrutinib-treated CLL (dated by TCRdb to the early 2020s). The time point label on this specimen signifies: around 2 years on ibrutinib. Library preparation was by the immunoSEQ multiplex PCR assay. The source is immuneACCESS, and TCRdb retained only in-frame sequences with V and J called. Part of the clones is not carried over; for the studies checked, unresolved V genes explain less than half of this, and the remainder is unexplained. For this sample the table gives 110,000 or so clones, of which more than 55% were detected only once. The leading ten clones occupy about 39% of the sample. The starting material was PBMCs, obtained after 24 months of ibrutinib treatment. The origin of the receptors is a human donor with chronic lymphocytic leukemia.

The CDR3 sequence: CSVFISGGNYEQYF. CDR3 nucleotide sequence: TGCAGCGTTTTCATTTCGGGGGGAAACTACGAGCAGTACTTC. This chain links TRBV29-1 with TRBJ2-7; 7 bases are shared with TRBD2. The J segment lost 3 bases and the V segment lost 5 bases, leaving 10 bases of the junction unmatched. The CDR3 length is 14 residues. CDR1 is SQVTM, CDR2 ANQGSEA, per germline.

The CDR3 DNA sequence: TGCGCCAGCAGCCAAGACCCCGGGGCTAATTCACCCCTCCACTTT. Translating gives CASSQDPGANSPLHF. The rearrangement links TRBV4-1 to TRBJ1-6; tentatively, D is TRBD1 (5 bases). Germline lookup yields CDR1 MGHRA and CDR2 YSYEKL. This CDR3 region has 15 residues. Between the trimmed V and J ends, which lost 0 bases and 6 bases, there was a span of 9 bases.

This clone appeared a few times. J is TRBJ1-1 and V is TRBV5-1; D gene ambiguous. Per germline, CDR1 SGHRS and CDR2 YFSETQ. CDR3 length: 12 amino acids. Trimming stripped 4 bases from V and 7 bases from J, with 11 bases between. CDR3 nucleotides: TGCGCCAGCAGCCAGCAAGGGAGTGAAGCTTTCTTT. It encodes CASSQQGSEAFF. Using reference TRBV5-1 and TRBJ1-1 for the parts outside the CDR3, the full variable domain is KAGVTQTPRYLIKTRGQQVTLSCSPISGHRSVSWYQQTPGQGLQFLFEYFSETQRNKGNFPGRFSGRQFSNSRSEMNVSTLELGDSALYLCASSQQGSEAFFGQGTRLTVV.

The CDR3 coding sequence is TGTGCTAGTGGTAGTTACCAAGAGACCCAGTACTTC. Protein: CASGSYQETQYF. The rearrangement links TRBV12-5 to TRBJ2-5, with D unclear. This CDR3 contains 12 residues. Trimming stripped 5 bases from V and 0 bases from J, with 4 bases between. In germline, CDR1 is LGHNT, CDR2 FRNRAP.

This sequence joins TRBV6-6 and TRBJ2-7; D remains ambiguous. The CDR3 runs 14 residues. The V gene lost 2 bases and the J gene lost 3 bases, with 11 bases spanning the gap. CDR1 is MNHNY, CDR2 SVGAGI, per germline (reference sequence). The CDR3 coding sequence is TGTGCCAGCAGTTACACCGGTCTTAACTACGAGCAGTACTTC. Its protein product is CASSYTGLNYEQYF.

The rearrangement uses TRBV6-1 and TRBJ2-7, with no clear D. The CDR3 runs to 13 residues. The germline V and J ends were trimmed by 4 bases and 3 bases, with 10 bases remaining between them. In germline, CDR1 is MNHNS, CDR2 SASEGT. The CDR3 here is CASSVQRIYEQYF. CDR3 nucleotides: TGTGCCAGCAGTGTACAGAGGATCTACGAGCAGTACTTC.

The chain employs TRBV7-2 and TRBJ2-7; D gene ambiguous. This CDR3 is 13 amino acids long. The V gene's germline CDR1 is SGHTA and CDR2 FQGNSA. The V and J ends lost 5 bases and 2 bases respectively, with 10 bases between them. This CDR3 reads CASSLKGTYEQYF. DNA of the CDR3: TGTGCCAGCAGCCTCAAGGGTACCTACGAGCAGTACTTC.

This chain uses TRBV4-3 with TRBJ2-3; D unresolved. Deletions cut 1 base from V and 4 bases from J, with 12 bases between. This CDR3 is built from 15 residues. Germline CDR1 and CDR2: LGHNA and YSLEER. CDR3 bases: TGCGCCAGCAGCCAAGGGGCAGGTCCGGCAGATACGCAGTATTTT. This gives the protein CASSQGAGPADTQYF.

The chain carries TRBV30 and TRBJ2-1, with a possible D match to TRBD1 (7 bases). The CDR3 is made up of 12 amino acids. Germline CDR1 is GTSNPN and CDR2 is SVGIG (reference sequence). Trimming stripped 7 bases from V and 9 bases from J, with 16 bases between. In DNA form, the CDR3 reads TGTGCCTCCCCAGGGGGGAGAGGTGAGCAGTTCTTC. It specifies CASPGGRGEQFF.

CDR3 protein: CSVAGSGTDTQYF. The CDR3 coding sequence is TGCAGCGTTGCAGGGAGCGGCACAGATACGCAGTATTTT. The gene calls are TRBV29-1 and TRBJ2-3, with D perhaps assigned TRBD1 or TRBD2 (5 bases each). Looked up from germline, CDR1 is SQVTM and CDR2 is ANQGSEA. V was shortened by 4 bases and J by 1 base, with 9 bases between the two germline ends. This CDR3 has 13 residues.

The chain couples TRBV25-1 to TRBJ2-1; TRBD1 matches 10 bases. The CDR3 contains 14 residues. Per the germline V gene, CDR1 is MGHDK and CDR2 is SYGVNS. Trimming took 5 bases from V and 6 from J; bases not matched to a gene: 4. The CDR3 DNA follows: TGTGCCAGCAGTCCCTGGACAGGGGGCAATGAGCAGTTCTTC. Its protein product is CASSPWTGGNEQFF.

This clone was detected a few times. The rearrangement joins TRBV30 to TRBJ1-6, with D maybe TRBD1 (5 bases). This CDR3 is built from 12 residues. Looked up from germline, CDR1 is GTSNPN and CDR2 is SVGIG (reference sequence). V dropped 3 bases and J dropped 8 bases, with 8 bases sitting between them. The CDR3 DNA sequence: TGTGCCTGGAGCTGGGGGGATTCACCCCTCCACTTT. Translated: CAWSWGDSPLHF. The complete variable domain, with remaining parts taken from reference TRBV30 and TRBJ1-6, reads SQTIHQWPATLVQPVGSPLSLECTVEGTSNPNLYWYRQAAGRGLQLLFYSVGIGQISSEVPQNLSASRPQDRQFILSSKKLLLSDSGFYLCAWSWGDSPLHFGNGTRLTVT.

J is TRBJ2-1 and V is TRBV14; 9 nucleotides agree with TRBD1. The CDR3 is 16 residues long. Germline loops: CDR1 SGHDN, CDR2 FVKESK. The V segment lost 4 bases and the J segment 2 bases; nucleotides outside the gene matches: 6. The DNA for the CDR3 is TGTGCCAGCAGCCCGACAGGGGGGAGACCCTACAATGAGCAGTTCTTC. It specifies CASSPTGGRPYNEQFF. Filled out from reference TRBV14 and TRBJ2-1, the complete variable domain reads EAGVTQFPSHSVIEKGQTVTLRCDPISGHDNLYWYRRVMGKEIKFLLHFVKESKQDESGMPNNRFLAERTGGTYSTLKVQPAELEDSGVYFCASSPTGGRPYNEQFFGPGTRLTVL.

The chain recombines TRBV4-1 with TRBJ2-1, with D perhaps TRBD2 (5 bases). The CDR3 has 17 residues. Germline CDR1 and CDR2: MGHRA and YSYEKL. The germline V and J ends were trimmed by 2 bases and 0 bases, with 14 bases remaining between them. CDR3 loop: CASSQLGGSSSYNEQFF. DNA of the CDR3: TGCGCCAGCAGCCAATTAGGCGGGTCGAGCTCCTACAATGAGCAGTTCTTC.

The CDR3 sequence: CASSGWGANTEAFF. The CDR3 region has the DNA TGTGCCAGCAGCGGCTGGGGGGCGAACACTGAAGCTTTCTTT. This chain connects TRBV25-1 to TRBJ1-1; a possible D gene is TRBD1 (6 bases). Per the germline V gene, CDR1 is MGHDK and CDR2 is SYGVNS. This CDR3 comprises 14 residues. Trimming left V 6 bases short and J 1 base short, with 12 bases between.

V and J are TRBV5-1 and TRBJ2-3, with D uncertain. V lost 0 bases to trimming and J lost 5 bases, with 10 bases between them. The CDR3 totals 14 residues. From germline, CDR1 is SGHRS and CDR2 YFSETQ. The CDR3 nucleotides read TGCGCCAGCAGCTTGGTAGGGTTCGAAGATACGCAGTATTTT. Translated, it gives CASSLVGFEDTQYF. Filled out from reference TRBV5-1 and TRBJ2-3, the complete variable domain reads KAGVTQTPRYLIKTRGQQVTLSCSPISGHRSVSWYQQTPGQGLQFLFEYFSETQRNKGNFPGRFSGRQFSNSRSEMNVSTLELGDSALYLCASSLVGFEDTQYFGPGTRLTVL.

The chain couples TRBV12-1 to TRBJ1-6; the table's D call, TRBD1, has no DNA check behind it. TRBV12-1 is given as a pseudogene. The CDR3 consists of 15 residues. CDR3 region: CASSLDIPGNSPLHF. The DNA for the CDR3 is TGTGCCAGCAGCTTAGACATACCAGGGAACTCACCCCTCCACTTT.

The chain is built from TRBV29-1 and TRBJ2-5; D perhaps matches TRBD2 (5 bases). Germline lookup yields CDR1 SQVTM and CDR2 ANQGSEA. V lost 6 bases and J lost 5, with 19 bases in between. The CDR3 is 14 residues long. The DNA of the CDR3 is TGCAGCGTACCCGGCCGGACTCGGGTCGAGACCCAGTACTTC. The encoded protein is CSVPGRTRVETQYF.

The chain is built from TRBV27 and TRBJ1-6; 10 positions match TRBD1. With V trimmed by 2 bases and J by 6 bases, 10 bases remained unmatched. CDR1 is MNHEY and CDR2 is SMNVEV in the germline V gene (reference sequence). This CDR3 contains 18 residues. In DNA form, the CDR3 reads TGTGCCAGCAGTTTACGATTGACGGGACAGGGGCCTAATTCACCCCTCCACTTT. It translates to CASSLRLTGQGPNSPLHF.

V is TRBV7-6 and J is TRBJ2-2, with TRBD2 as a possible D gene (6 bases). Germline CDR1 is SGHVS and CDR2 is FNYEAQ. Trimming left V 5 bases short and J 3 bases short, with 16 bases between. The CDR3 is 16 residues long. CDR3 amino acids: CASSRGRGMDTGELFF. CDR3 nucleotide sequence: TGTGCCAGCAGCCGTGGCCGGGGGATGGACACCGGGGAGCTGTTTTTT.

This sequence joins TRBV5-4 and TRBJ2-7, with 8 bases that match TRBD2. The J segment lost 5 bases and the V segment lost 2 bases, leaving 6 bases of the junction unmatched. The CDR3 consists of 14 residues. The germline V gene has CDR1 SGHNT and CDR2 YYREEE (reference sequence). CDR3 protein: CASSLNGGVDEQYF. The CDR3 DNA follows: TGTGCCAGCAGCTTAAACGGGGGGGTAGACGAGCAGTACTTC.

This clone was detected a few times. This rearrangement joins TRBV7-9 to TRBJ1-6; TRBD1 is a possible D gene (6 bases). Between the trimmed V and J ends, which lost 1 base and 5 bases, there was a span of 6 bases. The CDR3 has 14 residues. Looked up from germline, CDR1 is SEHNR and CDR2 is FQNEAQ (reference sequence). The CDR3 protein is CASSLDRDNSPLHF. The CDR3 DNA reads as TGTGCCAGCAGCTTAGACAGGGATAATTCACCCCTCCACTTT.

The CDR3 bases are TGTGCCAGCAGACTGGAGGTAGGGTTCTCCTACGAGCAGTACTTC. Protein: CASRLEVGFSYEQYF. The chain combines TRBV5-5 with TRBJ2-7; TRBD2 is a possible D gene (5 bases). The CDR3 extends over 15 amino acids. V was clipped by 5 bases and J by 0 bases, with 15 bases between them. The V gene's germline CDR1 is SGHKS and CDR2 YYEKEE (reference sequence).

The genes are TRBV15 and TRBJ1-3; no clear D gene. This CDR3 is 16 amino acids long. From germline, CDR1 is LNHNV and CDR2 YYDKDF (reference sequence). The ends were cut back, 0 bases at V and 2 bases at J, with 11 bases in the middle. For the CDR3, the DNA is TGTGCCACCAGCAGAGATCTGGCGGGCACTGGAAACACCATATATTTT. Translation gives CATSRDLAGTGNTIYF.

This chain links TRBV15 with TRBJ2-3; D gene ambiguous. The CDR3 spans 13 residues. Deletions cut 1 base from V and 11 bases from J, with 13 bases between. Germline V gene lookup returns CDR1 LNHNV and CDR2 YYDKDF (reference sequence). The DNA for the CDR3 is TGTGCCACCAGCAGAGGCGATTGGGGTGGGCAGTATTTT. It encodes CATSRGDWGGQYF.

The sample holds a few counts of this clone. The V call is TRBV21-1, the J call TRBJ2-7; TRBD1 is the table's D call and was not checked against the DNA. TRBV21-1 constitutes a pseudogene. There are 15 residues in the CDR3. CDR3 region: CATGRGQGKHYEQYF. CDR3 DNA: TGTGCTACAGGAAGAGGACAGGGGAAACACTACGAGCAGTACTTC.

The gene calls are TRBV30 and TRBJ1-2, with no clear D. The CDR3 covers 16 residues. The V gene's germline CDR1 is GTSNPN and CDR2 SVGIG (reference sequence). V gave up 5 bases and J gave up 3 bases, with 22 bases separating them. CDR3 DNA sequence: TGTGCCTGGTTCTTACCCAGGTTCGGGCGAGACTATGGCTACACCTTC. It translates to CAWFLPRFGRDYGYTF.